Listed below are T cell receptor beta chains from one sample, sequenced in a study of glioma-infiltrating T cells after dendritic cell vaccination. TCRdb keeps only in-frame clones here, not all; method: immunoSEQ multiplex PCR. This sample has 85,000 or so clones; 85% occur once, and the top ten carry approximately 8%. The sequencing here drew on blood, taken after dendritic cell vaccination. The source is a human donor with glioblastoma. The CDR3 runs from the conserved cysteine through the conserved F or W. D genes are given only for firm matches. The size field is filled for only some rows; it gives once, few, many or a size class.

NA	NA	TRBJ1-4	TRBV2	CASKSTTNEKLFF	TGTGCCAGCAAGTCTACAACTAATGAAAAACTGTTTTTT
TRBD1	NA	TRBJ2-7	TRBV5-1	CASSLGDRGLVEQYF	TGCGCCAGCAGCTTGGGGGACAGGGGTCTTGTGGAGCAGTACTTC
NA	NA	TRBJ2-5	TRBV5-1	CASSLAGGKLQETQYF	TGCGCCAGCAGCTTGGCCGGAGGAAAACTACAAGAGACCCAGTACTTC
NA	NA	TRBJ2-2	TRBV28	CASSFLQGVKLFF	TGTGCCAGCAGTTTTCTACAGGGTGTGAAGCTGTTTTTT
TRBD1	NA	TRBJ1-4	TRBV6-5	CASSSGQGADEKLFF	TGTGCCAGCAGTTCCGGACAGGGGGCCGATGAAAAACTGTTTTTT
NA	NA	TRBJ1-2	TRBV19	CASSMEGGGYTF	TGTGCCAGTAGTATGGAGGGTGGTGGCTACACCTTC
NA	NA	TRBJ1-5	TRBV5-6	CASSLRLGGQPQHF	TGTGCCAGCAGCTTGCGGCTGGGCGGGCAGCCCCAGCATTTT
TRBD1	NA	TRBJ2-2	TRBV27	CASSRDRGTGELFF	TGTGCCAGCAGTAGGGACAGGGGCACCGGGGAGCTGTTTTTT
NA	NA	TRBJ2-1	TRBV6-5	CASSRPQGRYNEQFF	TGTGCCAGCAGCCGACCGCAGGGGCGGTACAATGAGCAGTTCTTC
NA	NA	TRBJ1-5	TRBV10-3	CAISESELSNQPQHF	TGTGCCATCAGTGAGTCGGAGTTGAGCAATCAGCCCCAGCATTTT
NA	NA	TRBJ2-7	TRBV4-2	CASSQEEFGSGPYEQYF	TGTGCCAGCAGCCAAGAGGAGTTCGGGAGCGGACCCTACGAGCAGTACTTC
TRBD1	NA	TRBJ2-7	TRBV23-1	CASRRDRAYEQYF	TGCGCCAGCAGACGGGACAGAGCCTACGAGCAGTACTTC
NA	NA	TRBJ2-5	TRBV28	CASSLPTRFQRTGWETQYF	TGTGCCAGCAGTTTACCGACGCGTTTCCAGCGGACCGGGTGGGAGACCCAGTACTTC
TRBD2	once	TRBJ2-1	TRBV29-1	CSVSGLAGNEQFF	TGCAGCGTTAGTGGACTAGCGGGTAATGAGCAGTTCTTC
NA	NA	TRBJ2-7	TRBV19	CASSPGSYEQYF	TGTGCCAGTAGTCCCGGGTCCTACGAGCAGTACTTC
NA	NA	TRBJ2-7	TRBV25-1	CARVPGSTAYEQYF	TGTGCCAGGGTCCCGGGGAGTACGGCCTACGAGCAGTACTTC
NA	NA	TRBJ1-1	TRBV6-5	CASRRPGQNTEAFF	TGTGCCAGCAGACGACCTGGACAGAACACTGAAGCTTTCTTT
TRBD1	NA	TRBJ1-6	TRBV18	CASSPPGQGGSPLHF	TGTGCCAGCTCACCACCGGGACAGGGCGGTTCACCCCTCCACTTT
NA	NA	TRBJ1-5	TRBV6-1	CASSGDTSYQPQHF	TGTGCCAGCAGTGGAGACACGTCCTATCAGCCCCAGCATTTT
NA	NA	TRBJ2-7	TRBV6-6	CASSKASDSSYEQYF	TGTGCCAGCAGTAAGGCCTCGGACAGCTCCTACGAGCAGTACTTC
NA	NA	TRBJ2-7	TRBV7-6	CASSRPDMRDEQYF	TGTGCCAGCAGCAGACCTGACATGCGAGACGAGCAGTACTTC
TRBD2	few	TRBJ2-2	TRBV11-1	CASSLTSGGTTGELFF	TGTGCCAGCAGCTTAACCAGCGGGGGTACCACCGGGGAGCTGTTTTTT
TRBD2	NA	TRBJ2-1	TRBV29-1	CSVVGGGGLNPNEQFF	TGCAGCGTTGTGGGCGGCGGGGGACTAAACCCCAATGAGCAGTTCTTC
TRBD1	NA	TRBJ2-7	TRBV5-1	CASSLNGDSRGEQYF	TGCGCCAGCAGCCTGAACGGGGACAGCCGTGGAGAGCAGTACTTC
TRBD1	NA	TRBJ2-1	TRBV4-2	CASSQGGQGGYNEQFF	TGTGCCAGCAGCCAAGGCGGACAGGGGGGCTACAATGAGCAGTTCTTC
NA	NA	TRBJ1-5	TRBV19	CASSRGGSSPQHF	TGTGCCAGTAGTAGAGGGGGATCCAGCCCCCAGCATTTT
NA	NA	TRBJ1-6	TRBV27	CASSLSGGFSYNSPLHF	TGTGCCAGCAGTTTATCGGGGGGGTTCTCCTATAATTCACCCCTCCACTTT
NA	NA	TRBJ2-5	TRBV14	CASSQERGSVQETQYF	TGTGCCAGCAGCCAGGAGAGGGGGAGCGTTCAAGAGACCCAGTACTTC
NA	NA	TRBJ2-5	TRBV25-1	CASSEPQDIKETQYF	TGTGCCAGCAGTGAGCCCCAGGACATTAAAGAGACCCAGTACTTC
NA	NA	TRBJ1-2	TRBV13	CASSLGTPNYGYTF	TGTGCCAGCAGCTTAGGGACACCTAACTATGGCTACACCTTC
NA	NA	TRBJ2-3	TRBV6-5	CATIPPGTDTQYF	TGTGCCACCATACCACCGGGCACAGATACGCAGTATTTT
TRBD1	NA	TRBJ1-2	TRBV19	CATGQGYYGYTF	TGTGCCACTGGACAGGGGTACTATGGCTACACCTTC
NA	NA	TRBJ2-5	TRBV5-6	CASSRGFQETQYF	TGTGCCAGCAGCAGGGGGTTCCAAGAGACCCAGTACTTC
NA	NA	TRBJ1-1	TRBV5-1	CASSLWQGQNTEAFF	TGCGCCAGCAGCTTGTGGCAGGGACAGAACACTGAAGCTTTCTTT
TRBD1	NA	TRBJ2-7	TRBV4-1	CASSQDQQGKPLF	TGCGCCAGCAGCCAAGATCAACAGGGGAAACCCCTCTTC
TRBD1	NA	TRBJ2-1	TRBV11-3	CASSLTGGARGEQFF	TGTGCCAGCAGCCTGACAGGGGGCGCGAGGGGTGAGCAGTTCTTC
NA	NA	TRBJ1-3	TRBV9	CASSVNTASGNTIYF	TGTGCCAGCAGCGTAAACACCGCCTCTGGAAACACCATATATTTT
NA	NA	TRBJ2-1	TRBV6-6	CASSYVSGPPYNEQFF	TGTGCCAGCAGTTACGTATCGGGTCCCCCTTACAATGAGCAGTTCTTC
NA	NA	TRBJ2-1	TRBV27	CASSALAGNYNEQFF	TGTGCCAGCAGTGCCTTGGCGGGGAACTACAATGAGCAGTTCTTC
NA	once	TRBJ2-5	TRBV5-1	CASSWDTQETQYF	TGCGCCAGCAGCTGGGACACGCAAGAGACCCAGTACTTC
NA	NA	TRBJ2-6	TRBV6-5	CASSLRISGANVLTF	TGTGCCAGCAGTTTGCGTATCTCTGGGGCCAACGTCCTGACTTTC
TRBD1	NA	TRBJ2-7	TRBV2	CASRPGTGNSYEQYF	TGTGCCAGCAGGCCCGGGACAGGCAACTCCTACGAGCAGTACTTC
TRBD1	NA	TRBJ1-1	TRBV5-1	CASSDRELNTEAFF	TGCGCCAGCAGCGACAGGGAATTGAACACTGAAGCTTTCTTT
TRBD1	NA	TRBJ1-5	TRBV28	CASRKQGVRQPQHF	TGTGCCAGCAGGAAACAGGGGGTGCGGCAGCCCCAGCATTTT
TRBD2	NA	TRBJ2-5	TRBV28	CASSFLLSGRETQYF	TGTGCCAGCAGTTTTTTGCTTAGCGGGAGGGAGACCCAGTACTTC
NA	NA	TRBJ1-6	TRBV20-1	CSASDSSPLHF	TGCAGTGCTAGTGACAGTTCACCCCTCCACTTT
NA	NA	TRBJ2-3	TRBV7-6	CASSFLAVSTDTQYF	TGTGCCAGCAGCTTTCTAGCAGTTAGCACAGATACGCAGTATTTT
NA	NA	TRBJ2-7	TRBV5-1	CASSPGDTGRYEQYF	TGCGCCAGCAGCCCCGGAGATACAGGACGTTACGAGCAGTACTTC
TRBD1	few	TRBJ1-1	TRBV13	CASSLVGTGQAFF	TGTGCCAGCAGCTTAGTCGGGACAGGGCAAGCTTTCTTT
TRBD1	NA	TRBJ1-5	TRBV6-1	CASSEKGQGHQPQHF	TGTGCCAGCAGTGAAAAGGGACAGGGCCATCAGCCCCAGCATTTT
NA	NA	TRBJ2-7	TRBV2	CASSDVQPDYSYEQYF	TGTGCCAGCAGTGATGTGCAGCCGGACTACTCCTACGAGCAGTACTTC
NA	many	TRBJ1-6	TRBV7-6	CASSVSISYNSPLHF	TGTGCCAGCAGCGTCAGTATCTCGTATAATTCACCCCTCCACTTT
NA	NA	TRBJ2-1	TRBV19	CASSDTGYNEQFF	TGTGCCAGTAGTGACACAGGTTACAATGAGCAGTTCTTC
TRBD2	few	TRBJ2-1	TRBV7-3	CASSSRGGKEQFF	TGTGCCAGCAGCTCAAGGGGAGGGAAGGAGCAGTTCTTC
NA	NA	TRBJ1-2	TRBV7-2	CASSLRADLTLYGYTF	TGTGCCAGCAGCCTGAGGGCGGATCTAACGCTCTATGGCTACACCTTC